A selection of T cell receptor beta chains follows, all from one sample in a study of breast tumors, draining lymph nodes, adjacent tissues. MiXCR, run by TCRdb on the multiplex PCR reads, gives a single entry per CDR3 protein. The data hold some 200,000 distinct CDR3 sequences, with around 33% observed a single time. Sequencing was done on a sample of axillary lymph node tissue. The source is a female donor with breast cancer. Some clones in this sample may be carry-over from other donors' samples. The CDR3 runs from the conserved cysteine through the conserved F or W. Fields, in order: clone size, V gene, J gene, D gene, CDR3 DNA, CDR3 protein. The D gene is left open where the match is weak. Rows may omit the clone size; those that give it use once, few, many or a size class.

-	TRBV18	TRBJ2-7	TRBD1	TGTGCCAGCTCACCCCGACAGGGGAACCCCCCCTACGAGCAGTACTTC	CASSPRQGNPPYEQYF
few	TRBV5-4	TRBJ2-2	-	TGTGCCAGCAGCTTCCTATCCACCACCGGGGAGCTGTTTTTT	CASSFLSTTGELFF
many	TRBV2	TRBJ2-1	TRBD2	TGTGCCAGCAGTCTTACGGGAGTCGGGGGGAATGAGCAGTTCTTC	CASSLTGVGGNEQFF
-	TRBV20-1	TRBJ2-5	-	TGCAGTGCTAGCGGAATGGGGAACTTGAAAAAAGAGACCCAGTACTTC	CSASGMGNLKKETQYF
many	TRBV2	TRBJ2-5	-	TGTGCCGGGCGGGGCGACAGCCAAGAGACCCAGTACTTC	CAGRGDSQETQYF
-	TRBV7-2	TRBJ1-2	-	TGTGCCAGCAGCTTAGGGGTGGCAGGGTTAGTTGGCTACACCTTC	CASSLGVAGLVGYTF
-	TRBV25-1	TRBJ1-4	-	TGTGCCAGCAGTGAAGGGGGCGGCGGGAATGAAAAACTGTTTTTT	CASSEGGGGNEKLFF
many	TRBV20-1	TRBJ2-3	TRBD2	TGCAGTGCTAGCGAGTCGACTAGCGGGAGCACAGATACGCAGTATTTT	CSASESTSGSTDTQYF
many	TRBV19	TRBJ2-2	TRBD2	TGTGCCAGTAGCCCCGTGACGGCGGGGGCCGGGGAGCTGTTTTTT	CASSPVTAGAGELFF
many	TRBV14	TRBJ2-1	-	TGTGCCAGCAGCCTAGGACAAAGCTACAATGAGCAGTTCTTC	CASSLGQSYNEQFF
many	TRBV5-6	TRBJ2-7	-	TGTGCCAGCAGCTTGGCGGCTTACATCTCCTACGAGCAGTACTTC	CASSLAAYISYEQYF
-	TRBV18	TRBJ1-5	-	TGTGCCAGCTCACCATACTACACAGAGGGCAATCAGCCCCAGCATTTT	CASSPYYTEGNQPQHF
-	TRBV19	TRBJ1-1	-	TGTGCCAGCGGACCACGGGACACTGAAGCTTTCTTT	CASGPRDTEAFF
many	TRBV12-3/TRBV12-4	TRBJ2-1	-	TGTGCCAGCAGGGGCCCCAGCGGAGAGAACCACAATGAGCAGTTCTTC	CASRGPSGENHNEQFF
-	TRBV20-1	TRBJ2-4	TRBD2	TGCAGTGAAAGCGGGGCGAGGAACATTCCGTACTTC	CSESGARNIPYF
many	TRBV9	TRBJ2-3	TRBD2	TGTGCCAGCAGCGTAGGGGCTAGCGGGGGTCTCACAGATACGCAGTATTTT	CASSVGASGGLTDTQYF
-	TRBV15	TRBJ1-6	TRBD1	TGTGCCACCAGCACCAGACAGGGCGGTCGACCCCTCCACTTT	CATSTRQGGRPLHF
many	TRBV12-5	TRBJ1-5	-	TGTGCTAGTGGTTTGGGGGGGGCTGATCAGCCCCAGCATTTT	CASGLGGADQPQHF
many	TRBV7-8	TRBJ1-5	-	TGTGCCAGCAGCCACCCTGCCCCAGGGACGCCCCAGCATTTT	CASSHPAPGTPQHF
-	TRBV4-2	TRBJ1-4	-	TGTGCCAGCAGCCAATTAGCGGGGGCATTTTATGAAAAACTGTTTTTT	CASSQLAGAFYEKLFF
many	TRBV20-1	TRBJ2-1	-	TGCAGTGCTTCATCCAGCCAATACAATGAGCAGTTCTTC	CSASSSQYNEQFF
-	TRBV6-1	TRBJ2-7	-	TGTGCCAGCAGTGATTGGACGGGGTTCGACGAGCAGTACTTC	CASSDWTGFDEQYF
-	TRBV9	TRBJ2-1	TRBD2	TGTGCTAGCAGCGTAGATGAGGCTAGCGGGAGTACCTACAATGAGCAGTTCTTC	CASSVDEASGSTYNEQFF
once	TRBV20-1	TRBJ1-2	-	TGCAGTGCTAGAGACCCCTCTCTGTCCCAGATGGGTGGCTACACCTTC	CSARDPSLSQMGGYTF
-	TRBV6-5	TRBJ2-3	TRBD2	TGTGCCAGCAGCGCCCTCGCGGGAGGTACAGATACGCAGTATTTT	CASSALAGGTDTQYF
many	TRBV2	TRBJ1-3	-	TGTGCCAGCACTCGAGACAGGTCCTCTGGAAACACCATATATTTT	CASTRDRSSGNTIYF
many	TRBV7-9	TRBJ1-2	-	TGTGCCAGCAGCTTAGGGGATTATGGCTACACCTTC	CASSLGDYGYTF
many	TRBV10-3	TRBJ2-7	-	TGTGCCATCAGTGAGTCGGGCGAAGGGGCCTACGAGCAGTACTTC	CAISESGEGAYEQYF
-	TRBV19	TRBJ1-5	TRBD1	TGTGCCAGTAGAAGGGGGGACAGGGCGGGACATCAGCCCCAGCATTTT	CASRRGDRAGHQPQHF
many	TRBV24-1	TRBJ1-2	-	TGTGCCACCAGTTCATCTACAGGACCACGGACTGGCTACACCTTC	CATSSSTGPRTGYTF
-	TRBV7-2	TRBJ1-2	-	TGTGCCAGCAGGGCAAATAACTATGGCTACACCTTC	CASRANNYGYTF
many	TRBV6-5	TRBJ2-3	-	TGTGCCAGCAGTGACAGAGGGGAGACAGATACGCAGTATTTT	CASSDRGETDTQYF
-	TRBV2	TRBJ2-5	TRBD2	TGTGCCAGCCTCGACAGGGCTTCCATAGCGGGGGACAACCAAGAGACCCAGTACTTC	CASLDRASIAGDNQETQYF
few	TRBV7-2	TRBJ1-6	TRBD1	TGTGCCAGCAGTTCGGACAGGGGTTCACCCCTCCACTTT	CASSSDRGSPLHF
many	TRBV18	TRBJ2-5	-	TGTGCCAGCTCACCAGGGACTGAACAAGAGACCCAGTACTTC	CASSPGTEQETQYF
many	TRBV3-1	TRBJ2-7	-	TGTGCCAGCAGCCACGGGAGCAGGGGGTCTTGGGAGCAGTACTTC	CASSHGSRGSWEQYF
many	TRBV2	TRBJ2-3	TRBD2	TGTGCCAGCAGGACCGGACTAGCGGACCTTAGCACAGATACGCAGTATTTT	CASRTGLADLSTDTQYF
many	TRBV6-6	TRBJ1-5	TRBD1	TGTGCCAGCAGTTACGGACAGGGGGCTGGTCAGCCCCAGCATTTT	CASSYGQGAGQPQHF
-	TRBV7-9	TRBJ2-1	TRBD2	TGTGCCAGCAGCACCCGGACTAGCGGTCCTAGGAGCTCCTACAATGAGCAGTTCTTC	CASSTRTSGPRSSYNEQFF
many	TRBV20-1	TRBJ2-7	-	TGCAGTGCTAGTGGTCTAGTGAAGCGGTACGAGCAGTACTTC	CSASGLVKRYEQYF
many	TRBV6-5	TRBJ2-5	-	TGTGCCAGCAGCAGGACTACCCAAGAGACCCAGTACTTC	CASSRTTQETQYF
-	TRBV7-2	TRBJ1-6	-	TGTGCCAGCAGCTTAGAAGTCATGGACACCTATAATTCACCCCTCCACTTT	CASSLEVMDTYNSPLHF
-	TRBV18	TRBJ1-1	TRBD1	TGTGCCAGCTCACCGGGACAGCAGAACACTGAAGCTGTCTTT	CASSPGQQNTEAVF
many	TRBV9	TRBJ1-1	TRBD1	TGTGCCAGCAGCCCCCACCCCCAACAGGGGGCAGCTTTCTTT	CASSPHPQQGAAFF
many	TRBV29-1	TRBJ1-4	-	TGCAGCGTTGGGGGAACGGGAAAACTGTTTTTT	CSVGGTGKLFF
many	TRBV7-8	TRBJ2-7	-	TGTGCCAGCAGCTTAACCCACTTGTCCCACGAGCAGTACTTC	CASSLTHLSHEQYF
many	TRBV12-3/TRBV12-4	TRBJ2-1	-	TGTGCCAGCAGCTTGAGGTGGGAGGCCCTCAATGAGCAGTTCTTC	CASSLRWEALNEQFF
-	TRBV20-1	TRBJ2-6	-	TGCAGTGCTAGGGATCCGGGGGGCATCTCTGGGGCCAACGTCCTGACTTTC	CSARDPGGISGANVLTF
many	TRBV25-1	TRBJ1-4	-	TGTGCCAGCAGTGAATCCCGGGGAAAACTGTTTTTT	CASSESRGKLFF
many	TRBV29-1	TRBJ2-5	TRBD1	TGCAGCGTAGACAGGGGCGGAGAGACCCAGTACTTC	CSVDRGGETQYF
many	TRBV6-6	TRBJ2-1	TRBD1	TGTGCCAGCAGTCGTACAGGGGGCTTGGATGAGCAGTTCTTC	CASSRTGGLDEQFF
many	TRBV19	TRBJ2-7	TRBD1	TGTGCCAGTAGTTTTGGTGACAGGGGCCCCTACGAGCAGTACTTC	CASSFGDRGPYEQYF
many	TRBV20-1	TRBJ2-1	-	TGCAGTGCTAGAGGAAGTCCGGGGCAGGGACGAGGTTACAATGAGCAGTTCTTC	CSARGSPGQGRGYNEQFF
many	TRBV5-1	TRBJ2-1	-	TGCGCCAGCAGCTTGGCCCTGTCGGGGAGCTACAATGAGCAGTTCTTC	CASSLALSGSYNEQFF